This T cell receptor beta chain came from a study of T cell changes during pregnancy in multiple sclerosis. Assay: immunoSEQ multiplex PCR; the TCRdb copy retains only in-frame clones and omits some. The sample gives tens of thousands of clones, about nine tenths of which show up once; more than 0.3% is in the top ten. The length of the CDR3 is 15 residues. Trimming removed 5 bases from V and 0 bases from J, with 8 bases in between. The germline CDR1 and CDR2 sequences are SGHVS and FNYEAQ. The chain joins TRBV7-6 to TRBJ2-6, with a weak D call TRBD2 (5 bases). The sequence was collected from a female donor in good health, enrolled as a control in a pregnancy study. Here the sequenced sample was CD4+ T cells from peripheral blood mononuclear cells, taken after pregnancy. The CDR3 reads CASSLDYSGANVLTF. CDR3 sequence (DNA): TGTGCCAGCAGCCTTGACTACTCTGGGGCCAACGTCCTGACTTTC.